The following is a T cell receptor beta chain sequence with its context. Its antigen is currently unknown. This specimen belongs to a study of cytomegalovirus exposure and HLA in healthy donors. Background on the study: In an early release, HLA-typed donors contributed some 82 million unique TCR sequences. Findings and caveats of the study: In a later analysis, TCR beta V- and J-gene trimming was associated with a missense DCLRE1C variant. Most subjects' HLA-A and HLA-B alleles were reportedly predicted from TCR beta sequences.

This PCR relied on a set of 60 Vbeta primers and 13 Jbeta primers. Libraries were prepared by immunoSEQ multiplex PCR; TCRdb keeps only in-frame clonotypes and omits some of them. Among roughly 63,000 clones listed, about 72% were seen once. Among the donors, all were healthy bone marrow donors. Germline V gene lookup returns CDR1 SGHRS and CDR2 YFSETQ. CDR3 length: 13 amino acids. V was clipped by 2 bases and J by 8 bases, with 11 bases between them. The TCR sequence derives from a man in his fifties in good health and CMV-seropositive. Sequenced input: PBMCs. The J gene is TRBJ2-4, the V gene TRBV5-1; possible D gene TRBD2, 6 bases. CDR3 sequence: CASSFAGEDIQYF. CDR3 nucleotide sequence: TGCGCCAGCAGCTTTGCCGGGGAGGACATTCAGTACTTC.